This passage covers 22 T cell receptor beta chains from one sample sequenced in a study of beta chain features in type 1 diabetes. For these TCRs, the target antigens are not known. The sequenced template was cDNA made from the entire isolated RNA. Repertoires were generated with immunoSEQ multiplex PCR, while TCRdb's copy carries only in-frame clones and drops some. The table has about 280,000 clones, approximately 15% seen once. The study, taken as a whole, reports: There was a moderate but significant shortening of TCRB CDR3s in all four CD4+ subsets of Type 1 diabetes patients.

The sample consisted of naive CD4+ T cells from blood. The receptor set was obtained from a man between 18 and 29 years old with type 1 diabetes.

This clone was seen a handful of times. The chain has TRBV2 and TRBJ1-6; TRBD1 aligns across 8 bases. Germline V gives CDR1 SNHLY, CDR2 FYNNEI. V gave up 7 bases and J gave up 8 bases; unmatched junction bases: 10. This CDR3 has 15 residues. CDR3 bases: TGTGCCAGCATCCGGACAGGGTTCCGCGATTCACCCCTCCACTTT. Its protein is CASIRTGFRDSPLHF.

V and J are TRBV10-3 and TRBJ2-1; 9 bases fit TRBD2. V shed 0 bases, J shed 6 bases, and the junction held 6 bases outside the gene matches. This CDR3 region has 16 residues. Germline V gene sequence: CDR1 ENHRY, CDR2 SYGVKD. The CDR3: CAISESAGGPGNEQFF. DNA of the CDR3: TGTGCCATCAGTGAGTCCGCGGGAGGGCCTGGCAATGAGCAGTTCTTC.

The chain is built from TRBV27 and TRBJ2-5; TRBD2 might be the D (6 bases). CDR1 and CDR2 from the germline V gene are MNHEY and SMNVEV (reference sequence). CDR3 length equals 14 residues. The V gene lost 5 bases and the J gene lost 5 bases, with 15 bases spanning the gap. The CDR3 region is CASSPDRGWETQYF. The DNA for the CDR3 is TGTGCCAGCAGTCCTGACCGGGGGTGGGAGACCCAGTACTTC.

This clone occurred a few times. V is TRBV30 and J is TRBJ2-7, with a tentative D call TRBD1 (5 bases). The germline CDR1 and CDR2 sequences are GTSNPN and SVGIG (reference sequence). The CDR3 runs 16 residues. Trimming pared 1 base from V and 0 bases from J, leaving 16 bases between. CDR3 in DNA: TGTGCCTGGAGTGCACCCGGGTTCGACAGCTCCTACGAGCAGTACTTC. It specifies CAWSAPGFDSSYEQYF.

The chain combines TRBV7-6 with TRBJ2-7; 9 nucleotides match TRBD1. The V and J ends lost 0 bases and 6 bases, in that order; junction bases with no gene match: 6. CDR3 length equals 15 residues. Germline CDR1 SGHVS, CDR2 FNYEAQ. This CDR3 is CASSLAPGQGREQYF. The CDR3, as DNA: TGTGCCAGCAGCTTAGCGCCGGGACAGGGACGCGAGCAGTACTTC.

This clone was detected a few times. The V and J genes are TRBV30 and TRBJ1-2, with a tentative D call TRBD1 (6 bases). The germline V and J ends were trimmed by 0 bases and 6 bases, with 8 bases remaining between them. This CDR3 has 12 residues. Germline V gene lookup returns CDR1 GTSNPN and CDR2 SVGIG (reference sequence). DNA for the CDR3: TGTGCCTGGAGTGTACAGGGTCATGGCTACACCTTC. Protein sequence: CAWSVQGHGYTF.

The chain uses TRBV30 and TRBJ1-2; D gene unclear. Between the trimmed V and J ends, which lost 3 bases and 8 bases, there was a span of 10 bases. This CDR3 contains 11 residues. Germline V gene lookup returns CDR1 GTSNPN and CDR2 SVGIG (reference sequence). CDR3 in amino acids: CAWRTPGGYTF. CDR3 DNA sequence: TGTGCCTGGAGGACTCCCGGGGGCTACACCTTC.

The table lists this clone with a few counts. The chain employs TRBV30 and TRBJ2-5; 8 bases fit TRBD2. The germline CDR1 and CDR2 sequences are GTSNPN and SVGIG (reference sequence). The CDR3 sequence is 14 residues long. CDR3 bases: TGTGCAGTGGGACCCGGGGGGGCCCGAGAGACCCAGTACTTC. This codes for CAVGPGGARETQYF.

V usage is TRBV28 and J usage is TRBJ1-1, with 8 bases fitting TRBD1. The germline V gene has CDR1 MDHEN and CDR2 SYDVKM. V was clipped by 5 bases and J by 5 bases; unmatched bases: 10. The CDR3 spans 15 residues. CDR3 in amino acids: CASSSPGQGGTEAFF. The CDR3 DNA reads as TGTGCCAGCAGTAGCCCAGGACAGGGCGGGACTGAAGCTTTCTTT.

The V gene is TRBV19, the J gene TRBJ2-2; perhaps TRBD2 as D (5 bases). V was trimmed by 3 bases and J by 5 bases, leaving 10 bases between them. The germline V gene encodes CDR1 LNHDA and CDR2 SQIVND (reference sequence). There are 14 residues in the CDR3. CDR3 nucleotides: TGTGCCAGTAGTATGAGAGGCGGGACCGGGGAGCTGTTTTTT. Translation: CASSMRGGTGELFF.

This rearrangement joins TRBV29-1 to TRBJ2-5, with 8 bases fitting TRBD1. J lost 3 bases, V lost 6 bases, and 3 bases had no gene match. Germline-derived CDR1 and CDR2 are SQVTM and ANQGSEA. There are 12 residues in the CDR3. CDR3 loop: CSVQGAEETQYF. DNA of the CDR3: TGCAGCGTGCAGGGGGCGGAAGAGACCCAGTACTTC. Supplemented by reference TRBV29-1 and TRBJ2-5, the full variable domain reads SAVISQKPSRDICQRGTSLTIQCQVDSQVTMMFWYRQQPGQSLTLIATANQGSEATYESGFVIDKFPISRPNLTFSTLTVSNMSPEDSSIYLCSVQGAEETQYFGPGTRLLVL.

This clone was detected a few times. V and J are TRBV30 and TRBJ1-2; D gene unclear. The germline V gene encodes CDR1 GTSNPN and CDR2 SVGIG (reference sequence). The CDR3 loop spans 11 amino acids. V was pared by 5 bases and J by 0 bases, with 4 bases between. CDR3 loop: CAWQTNYGYTF. In DNA form, the CDR3 reads TGTGCCTGGCAAACTAACTATGGCTACACCTTC.

The chain joins TRBV10-2 to TRBJ2-7, with TRBD2 matching over 9 bases. CDR3 length equals 14 residues. V gave up 8 bases and J gave up 6 bases; unmatched junction bases: 11. CDR1 is WSHSY and CDR2 is SAAADI in the germline V gene. The CDR3 is CASQLAGSSGEQYF. The CDR3 DNA reads as TGCGCCAGCCAGCTAGCGGGATCCTCTGGCGAGCAGTACTTC.

This clone was counted a few times. V is TRBV4-3 and J is TRBJ2-3; D is undetermined. The V gene lost 4 bases and the J gene lost 1 base, with 6 bases spanning the gap. The V gene's germline CDR1 is LGHNA and CDR2 YSLEER. This CDR3 comprises 13 residues. The CDR3 reads CASSPVGTDTQYF. Here the CDR3 DNA reads TGCGCCAGCAGCCCCGTAGGCACAGATACGCAGTATTTT.

In DNA, the CDR3 is TGTGCCAGCAGGGCAGGACAGGGTTACTACGAGCAGTACTTC. It translates to CASRAGQGYYEQYF. The chain is built from TRBV2 and TRBJ2-7; 8 bases align to TRBD1. The CDR3 has 14 residues. Germline V lookup: CDR1 SNHLY, CDR2 FYNNEI. With V trimmed by 6 bases and J by 3 bases, 7 bases remained unmatched.

This clone was picked up a small number of times. V gene TRBV5-1 combines with J gene TRBJ1-2, with 11 bases lining up with TRBD1. This CDR3 is built from 20 residues. Looked up from germline, CDR1 is SGHRS and CDR2 is YFSETQ. V was pared by 3 bases and J by 3 bases, with 19 bases of the junction left unmatched. The CDR3 bases are TGCGCCAGCAGCTCGAACAAACGAGTGGACAGGGGGCGGCTGGACTATGGCTACACCTTC. Protein: CASSSNKRVDRGRLDYGYTF.

On this clone: This sample includes further DNA sequences coding for the same CDR3. The chain is built from TRBV2 and TRBJ2-7, with 8 positions matching TRBD1. The CDR3 length is 14 residues. With V trimmed by 4 bases and J by 1 base, 3 bases remained unmatched. Germline CDR1 and CDR2: SNHLY and FYNNEI. CDR3 in amino acids: CASSAQGASYEQYF. The DNA for the CDR3 is TGTGCCAGCAGTGCCCAGGGGGCATCCTACGAGCAGTACTTC. The full variable domain, rest sourced from reference TRBV2 and TRBJ2-7, is EPEVTQTPSHQVTQMGQEVILRCVPISNHLYFYWYRQILGQKVEFLVSFYNNEISEKSEIFDDQFSVERPDGSNFTLKIRSTKLEDSAMYFCASSAQGASYEQYFGPGTRLTVT.

This clone occurred a few times. V is TRBV7-2 and J is TRBJ1-4; no clear D. The CDR3 consists of 15 residues. Trimming cost V 7 bases and J 0 bases, with 12 bases left between them. Germline V gene lookup returns CDR1 SGHTA and CDR2 FQGNSA. The CDR3 DNA reads as TGTGCCAGCACCCACTGGGAGGCAACTAATGAAAAACTGTTTTTT. This gives the protein CASTHWEATNEKLFF.

The chain links TRBV14 to TRBJ2-1; D is undetermined. V dropped 1 base and J dropped 12 bases, with 10 bases sitting between them. The V gene's germline CDR1 is SGHDN and CDR2 FVKESK. The CDR3 runs 12 residues. CDR3 sequence: CASSQGLAGQFF. Written as DNA, the CDR3 is TGTGCCAGCAGCCAAGGTTTAGCTGGGCAGTTCTTC.

In this sample, this clone turned up a few times. The rearrangement joins TRBV7-9 to TRBJ1-2; D is perhaps TRBD1 (6 bases). The germline V gene has CDR1 SEHNR and CDR2 FQNEAQ (reference sequence). V was trimmed by 4 bases and J by 4 bases, leaving 16 bases between them. The CDR3 is made up of 15 amino acids. The CDR3 nucleotides are TGTGCCAGCAGCTCCAGGGAAACAGGGCCCTATGGCTACACCTTC. Translated: CASSSRETGPYGYTF.

This clone showed up just a few times. The rearrangement uses TRBV6-5 and TRBJ2-7; TRBD1 agrees at 8 bases. The CDR3 covers 15 residues. Losses at the gene ends were 6 bases for V and 3 bases for J; bases not matched to a gene: 10. Looked up from germline, CDR1 is MNHEY and CDR2 is SVGAGI. CDR3 DNA: TGTGCCAGCAGCAGACAGGGGAGGCGAGGCTACGAGCAGTACTTC. Translating gives CASSRQGRRGYEQYF.

The V and J genes are TRBV23-1 and TRBJ2-7; 10 nucleotides agree with TRBD1. TRBV23-1 is given ORF status, its function remaining uncertain. The CDR3 covers 14 residues. V lost 4 bases, J lost 5 bases, and 5 bases stayed unmatched. CDR3 sequence reads: CASSLGQGRDEQYF. For the CDR3, the DNA is TGCGCCAGCAGTCTGGGACAGGGGAGGGACGAGCAGTACTTC.